This paragraph covers one TCR beta chain sequence. Deletions cut 3 bases from V and 4 bases from J, with 17 bases between. Looked up from germline, CDR1 is MGHDK and CDR2 is SYGVNS. The CDR3 contains 16 residues. The data are from a study of beta chain features in type 1 diabetes. Isolated RNA was reverse transcribed in full, so expressed TCRB transcripts were sequenced. Sequenced by immunoSEQ multiplex PCR; TCRdb stores in-frame clones only, minus some. This sample has about 330,000 clones; approximately 11% occur once, and the top ten carry 0.015%. Sequences were obtained from naive CD4+ T cells from blood. The source of this sequence is a woman under 40 in good health. The chain joins TRBV25-1 to TRBJ2-3; D remains ambiguous. In DNA form, the CDR3 reads TGTGCCAGCAGTGAGCGAGGCGGTGGGTGGGCAGATACGCAGTATTTT. It is translated as CASSERGGGWADTQYF.